This T cell receptor beta chain was sequenced for a study of T cell repertoires in cytomegalovirus infection (dated by TCRdb to the late 2010s). General notes on the study: Peptide stimulations targeted recently identified HLA-C-restricted CMV epitopes, whose presentation resists viral immunomodulation, together with well-studied HLA-B-restricted epitopes. Because public TCR beta signatures pointed to carriage of CMV infection together with the matching HLA type, the HLA type of each donor mattered for the analysis.

Taken with the paper, the label for treatment or condition translates to: in vitro stimulation with specific CMV peptide epitopes to enrich CMV-specific T cells. What the authors observed across the whole study: The ex vivo response was dominated by HLA-C-restricted CMV-specific TCR beta clonotypes, and the single most frequent clonotype in two of eight donors was supplied by these HLA-C-restricted clonotypes. In both this cohort and an independent cohort of some 370 donors, the cumulative frequency of public TCR beta family members distinguished carriers of CMV infection plus the relevant HLA type.

The sample was run on an Illumina HiSeq 1500. TCRdb redid the processing of the public reads, applying fastp at Q25 and MiXCR, and retained in-frame beta chains. A single entry per CDR3 protein holds the most common genes and DNA from its merged rows. The sample yields 100,000 to 120,000 distinct CDR3 sequences; over 25% were counted once. Clones ranked in the top ten supply more than 35% of the sample. V loses 3 bases of germline sequence and J loses 4 bases, and the interval between the two ends is 15 bases. For CDR1 and CDR2, the germline V gene lists LGHNA and YSLEER. The CDR3 sequence holds 15 residues, the cysteine and phenylalanine included. The DNA shown is the 45-base CDR3, in frame from base 1. Note on this clonotype: This clone's antigen is unknown. Base qualities were left out, and no much larger clone turns up one base away.

This receptor was obtained from a human donor in good health (CMV status not recorded). Some clones in this sample may be carry-over from other donors' samples. The chain is assembled from TRBV4-3 and TRBJ2-5; a weak D assignment points to TRBD1 (6 bases agree). Source: CD8+ T cells from cultured PBMCs, taken from culture after CMV antigen stimulation. Here is the DNA: TGCGCCAGCAGCCAGCAACAGGGAACATCAGAGACCCAGTACTTC. The translation is CASSQQQGTSETQYF.